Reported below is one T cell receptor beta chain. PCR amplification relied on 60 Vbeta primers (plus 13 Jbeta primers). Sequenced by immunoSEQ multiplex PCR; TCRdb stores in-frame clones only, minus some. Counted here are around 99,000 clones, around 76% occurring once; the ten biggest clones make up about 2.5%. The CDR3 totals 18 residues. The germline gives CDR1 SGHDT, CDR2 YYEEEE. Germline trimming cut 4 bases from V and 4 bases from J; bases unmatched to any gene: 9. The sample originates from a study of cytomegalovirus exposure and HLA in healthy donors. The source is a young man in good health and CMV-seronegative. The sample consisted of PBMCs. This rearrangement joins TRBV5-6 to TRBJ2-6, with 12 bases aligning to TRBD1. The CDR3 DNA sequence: TGTGCCAGCAGCAGGTGGGGACAGGGGGCGTACGGGGCCAACGTCCTGACTTTC. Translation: CASSRWGQGAYGANVLTF.